The 2 T cell receptor beta chains given below trace back to one sample, sequenced in a study of cytomegalovirus exposure and HLA in healthy donors. In the PCR, 60 Vbeta and 13 Jbeta primers were used. Data came from immunoSEQ multiplex PCR; TCRdb stores just in-frame clones and leaves some out. The sample gives around 200,000 clones, around two thirds of which show up once; under 3% is in the top ten. The sequenced material came from PBMCs. The source of these receptors is a man in his forties or fifties in good health and CMV-seronegative.

The gene calls are TRBV18 and TRBJ1-4, with 8 bases lining up with TRBD1. V lost 6 bases and J lost 1; bases outside the gene matches: 4. This CDR3 comprises 15 residues. The V gene's germline CDR1 is KGHSH and CDR2 LQKENI. CDR3 residues: CASSVTGGTNEKLFF. Here the CDR3 DNA reads TGTGCCAGCTCGGTAACAGGGGGAACTAATGAAAAACTGTTTTTT.

The chain carries TRBV7-3 and TRBJ2-2; 11 bases fit TRBD2. CDR1 SGHTA and CDR2 FQGTGA come from the germline V gene. CDR3 length: 15 residues. V lost 5 bases to trimming and J lost 8 bases; unmatched junction nucleotides: 7. CDR3 loop: CASSPSTSGAGELFF. The CDR3 DNA is TGTGCCAGCAGCCCCTCGACTAGCGGGGCGGGGGAGCTGTTTTTT.